This is a list of T cell receptor beta chains from one sample in a study of blood T cell repertoires in COVID-19. Generated by immunoSEQ multiplex PCR, the TCRdb table keeps only in-frame clones and is missing some. The table has roughly 280,000 clones, roughly 89% seen once. The sequenced sample was PBMCs or T cells enriched from blood (not recorded which). The receptors come from a woman in her sixties or seventies who had recovered from COVID-19. Both conserved end residues are part of each CDR3. A D gene is named only where the DNA matches it firmly. Clone size is not always given. Where it is, it says once, few, many or a class for expanded clones.

>TRBJ1-1|.|TRBV29-1|TRBD1
CSVQQGLTEAFF
TGCAGCGTCCAACAGGGGCTCACTGAAGCTTTCTTT
>TRBJ2-7|.|TRBV5-1|TRBD1
CASSRDNPGQGENGQYF
TGCGCCAGCAGCCGGGATAACCCGGGACAGGGGGAGAATGGGCAGTACTTC
>TRBJ1-2|.|TRBV6-1|.
CASSESGEYGYTF
TGTGCCAGCAGTGAAAGCGGGGAGTATGGCTACACCTTC
>TRBJ2-1|.|TRBV2|TRBD2
CASMEVRTSGIYNEQFF
TGTGCCAGCATGGAAGTTAGAACTAGCGGCATCTACAATGAGCAGTTCTTC
>TRBJ2-1|.|TRBV19|.
CASSRQIVDEQFF
TGTGCCAGTAGCCGACAAATAGTGGATGAGCAGTTCTTC
>TRBJ1-5|.|TRBV5-5|.
CASSLGDRFNQPQHF
TGTGCCAGCAGCTTGGGTGACAGATTCAATCAGCCCCAGCATTTT
>TRBJ1-5|.|TRBV4-2|.
CASSQDFRVQPQHF
TGTGCCAGCAGCCAAGATTTCCGGGTTCAGCCCCAGCATTTT
>TRBJ2-5|.|TRBV6-2/TRBV6-3|.
CASSYLPRETQYF
TGTGCCAGCAGTTACTTACCGAGGGAGACCCAGTACTTC
>TRBJ2-5|few|TRBV3-1/TRBV3-2|TRBD2
CASSPTSGQETQYF
TGTGCCAGCAGCCCGACTAGCGGGCAAGAGACCCAGTACTTC
>TRBJ1-6|.|TRBV19|.
CASSIVEAGESPLHF
TGTGCCAGTAGTATAGTGGAGGCAGGGGAGTCACCCCTCCACTTT
>TRBJ2-5|.|TRBV4-1|TRBD1
CASSQQGQLETQYF
TGCGCCAGCAGCCAGCAGGGACAGCTAGAGACCCAGTACTTC
>TRBJ2-1|.|TRBV7-3|TRBD2
CASSEARLAGGMYNEQFF
TGTGCCAGCAGCGAAGCCCGACTAGCGGGAGGGATGTACAATGAGCAGTTCTTC
>TRBJ1-6|.|TRBV6-1|.
CASSEEGERFNSPLHF
TGTGCCAGCAGTGAAGAGGGGGAGCGCTTTAATTCACCCCTCCACTTT
>TRBJ2-1|.|TRBV6-1|TRBD1
CASSEFRQGAYNEQFF
TGTGCCAGCAGTGAGTTCAGGCAGGGGGCCTACAATGAGCAGTTCTTC
>TRBJ2-2|.|TRBV25-1|.
CASSVGRWQGDTGELFF
TGTGCCAGCAGTGTGGGGAGGTGGCAGGGTGACACCGGGGAGCTGTTTTTT
>TRBJ2-5|.|TRBV1|.
CTSLPSEQETQYF
TGCACCAGCCTTCCGTCGGAGCAAGAGACCCAGTACTTC
>TRBJ2-3|.|TRBV6-5|TRBD2
CASSSLAGGPPNTQYF
TGTGCCAGCAGTTCACTAGCGGGGGGCCCCCCGAATACGCAGTATTTT
>TRBJ2-7|.|TRBV27|.
CASSLSSARPSSYEQYF
TGTGCCAGCAGTTTATCAAGTGCCAGGCCGAGCTCCTACGAGCAGTACTTC
>TRBJ1-3|.|TRBV3-1/TRBV3-2|.
CASSQVWTESSGNTIYF
TGTGCCAGCAGCCAGGTGTGGACAGAAAGCTCTGGAAACACCATATATTTT
>TRBJ2-6|once|TRBV30|.
CAWRQGGANVLTF
TGTGCCTGGCGGCAGGGTGGGGCCAACGTCCTGACTTTC
>TRBJ2-1|.|TRBV6-5|TRBD2
CASSPGLVWSNEQFF
TGTGCCAGCAGTCCGGGACTAGTTTGGTCGAATGAGCAGTTCTTC
>TRBJ2-5|.|TRBV24-1|.
CATSASNGQETQYF
TGTGCCACCAGTGCTAGTAATGGCCAAGAGACCCAGTACTTC
>TRBJ1-6|.|TRBV6-5|TRBD1
CASSYTTGTDSPLHF
TGTGCCAGCAGTTACACGACAGGGACGGATTCACCCCTCCACTTT
>TRBJ1-4|once|TRBV3-1/TRBV3-2|TRBD1
CASSYLTGTDNEKLFF
TGTGCCAGCAGCTACCTGACCGGGACAGATAATGAAAAACTGTTTTTT
>TRBJ1-5|.|TRBV28|.
CASRSEGNQPQHF
TGTGCCAGCCGATCGGAGGGCAATCAGCCCCAGCATTTT